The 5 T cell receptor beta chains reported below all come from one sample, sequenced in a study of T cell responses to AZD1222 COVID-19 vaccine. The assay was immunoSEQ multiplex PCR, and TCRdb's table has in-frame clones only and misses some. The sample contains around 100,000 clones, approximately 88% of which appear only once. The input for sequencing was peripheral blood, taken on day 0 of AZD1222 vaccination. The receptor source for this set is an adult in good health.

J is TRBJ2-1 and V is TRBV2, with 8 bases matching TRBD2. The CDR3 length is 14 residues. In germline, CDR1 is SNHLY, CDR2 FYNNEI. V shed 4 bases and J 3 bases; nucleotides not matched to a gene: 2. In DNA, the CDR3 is TGTGCCAGCAGTGTAGCGGGGAGCTACAATGAGCAGTTCTTC. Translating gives CASSVAGSYNEQFF.

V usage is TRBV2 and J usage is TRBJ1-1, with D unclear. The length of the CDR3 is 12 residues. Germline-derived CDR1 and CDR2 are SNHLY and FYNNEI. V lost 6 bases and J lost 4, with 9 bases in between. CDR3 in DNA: TGTGCCAGCAGGGGTTCGGGCACTGAAGCTTTCTTT. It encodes CASRGSGTEAFF. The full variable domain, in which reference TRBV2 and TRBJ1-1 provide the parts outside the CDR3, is EPEVTQTPSHQVTQMGQEVILRCVPISNHLYFYWYRQILGQKVEFLVSFYNNEISEKSEIFDDQFSVERPDGSNFTLKIRSTKLEDSAMYFCASRGSGTEAFFGQGTRLTVV.

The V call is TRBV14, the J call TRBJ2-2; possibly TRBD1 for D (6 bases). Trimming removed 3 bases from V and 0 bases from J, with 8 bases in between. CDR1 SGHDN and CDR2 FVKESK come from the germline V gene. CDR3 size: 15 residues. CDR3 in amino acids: CASSQWTANTGELFF. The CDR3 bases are TGTGCCAGCAGCCAGTGGACAGCGAACACCGGGGAGCTGTTTTTT.

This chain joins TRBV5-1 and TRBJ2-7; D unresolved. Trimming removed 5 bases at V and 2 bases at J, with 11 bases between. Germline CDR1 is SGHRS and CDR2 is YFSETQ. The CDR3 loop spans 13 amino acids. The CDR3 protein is CASSMQTTYEQYF. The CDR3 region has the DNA TGCGCCAGCAGTATGCAGACCACCTACGAGCAGTACTTC. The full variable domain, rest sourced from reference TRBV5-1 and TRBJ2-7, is KAGVTQTPRYLIKTRGQQVTLSCSPISGHRSVSWYQQTPGQGLQFLFEYFSETQRNKGNFPGRFSGRQFSNSRSEMNVSTLELGDSALYLCASSMQTTYEQYFGPGTRLTVT.

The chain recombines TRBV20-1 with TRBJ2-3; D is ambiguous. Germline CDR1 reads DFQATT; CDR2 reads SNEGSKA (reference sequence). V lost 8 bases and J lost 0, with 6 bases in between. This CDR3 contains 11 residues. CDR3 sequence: CSLISTDTQYF. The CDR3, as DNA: TGCAGTCTCATCAGCACAGATACGCAGTATTTT.